The clone carrying this T cell receptor beta chain has just one count. The sample comes from a study of T-cell reconstitution after alpha-beta-depleted transplantation in children. The germline CDR1 and CDR2 sequences are SEHNR and FQNEAQ (reference sequence). V lost 5 bases and J 7 bases, leaving 17 bases between the germline ends. CDR3 length: 14 amino acids. Unique molecular identifiers were used in preparing the TCRbeta library. TCRdb itself ran the PCR reads through MiXCR, one entry per CDR3 protein. Here the sample spans some 520,000 distinct CDR3 sequences, approximately 32% being singletons. This receptor was taken from a human donor who donated a stem cell graft to a child with aplastic anemia. The gene calls are TRBV7-9 and TRBJ2-5, with TRBD2 as a possible D gene (7 bases). The specimen was PBMCs from the stem cell graft donor, collected from the stem cell graft. CDR3 in DNA: TGTGCCAGCAGCCCAGTGGCGGGGGCCGTGACCCAGTACTTC. It translates to CASSPVAGAVTQYF. Supplemented by reference TRBV7-9 and TRBJ2-5, the full variable domain reads DTGVSQNPRHKITKRGQNVTFRCDPISEHNRLYWYRQTLGQGPEFLTYFQNEAQLEKSRLLSDRFSAERPKGSFSTLEIQRTEQGDSAMYLCASSPVAGAVTQYFGPGTRLLVL.